This T cell receptor beta chain was identified during a study of CXCR3-negative and CXCR3-positive naive CD8 T cells. Whole-study findings and limits: More hydrophobic TRB CDR3s were found in CXCR3-positive naive cells than in CXCR3-negative naive cells.

Comments on this clonotype: Its antigen remains unknown.

Via 5' RACE with UMI labels, TRB cDNA libraries were prepared. Each CDR3 protein gets one entry in TCRdb, which reprocessed the 5' RACE reads and gives no DNA. The sample's table shows about 5,500 distinct CDR3 sequences. Germline lookup yields CDR1 SEHNR and CDR2 FQNEAQ (reference sequence). CDR3 length: 15 residues. Source material: naive CXCR3+ CD8+ T cells from blood. Documented subset: CD45RO-CCR7+CD27+CD95- naive CD8+ T cells expressing CXCR3 (TNR3+). The clonotype comes from a human donor in good health. Some clones in this sample may be carry-over from other donors' samples. This chain uses TRBV7-9 with TRBJ1-3. The CDR3 protein is CASSPTGTSGNTIYF. The variable domain in full, completed from reference TRBV7-9 and TRBJ1-3, reads DTGVSQNPRHKITKRGQNVTFRCDPISEHNRLYWYRQTLGQGPEFLTYFQNEAQLEKSRLLSDRFSAERPKGSFSTLEIQRTEQGDSAMYLCASSPTGTSGNTIYFGEGSWLTVV.